This T cell receptor beta chain was sequenced during a study of beta chain features in type 1 diabetes. Study context: Healthy donors resembled patients in age, gender and cell yields.

The study, taken as a whole, reports: Whether HLA type influences TCRB rearrangement remained unresolved here. Moderate but significant shortening of TCRB CDR3s was recorded in all four CD4+ subsets from Type 1 diabetes patients. High-TCR-expressing cells could be over-represented by cDNA sequencing.

The CDR3 has 14 amino acids. The germline V gene has CDR1 LGHNA and CDR2 YNFKEQ. Trimming took 4 bases from V and 2 from J, leaving 10 bases between them. Via the markers CD45RO/CCR7/CD25/CD127/CD95/CD27, stem cell-like memory, regulatory, central memory and naive CD4+ cells were sorted. Every isolated RNA sample was fully reverse transcribed, so sequencing captured expressed TCRB transcripts. The table came from immunoSEQ multiplex PCR; TCRdb's copy has only in-frame clones and leaves some out. The sample holds some 640,000 clones; around an eighth are singletons and the top ten take less than 0.04%. Note on this clone: Its antigen is currently unknown.

Sequenced input: naive CD4+ T cells from blood. This rearrangement joins TRBV4-2 to TRBJ2-3; weak D call: TRBD2 (5 bases). This sequence was found in a man aged 18 to 35 with type 1 diabetes. The CDR3 nucleotides read TGTGCCAGCAGCCTTGGAGGACTCACAGATACGCAGTATTTT. Residues: CASSLGGLTDTQYF.